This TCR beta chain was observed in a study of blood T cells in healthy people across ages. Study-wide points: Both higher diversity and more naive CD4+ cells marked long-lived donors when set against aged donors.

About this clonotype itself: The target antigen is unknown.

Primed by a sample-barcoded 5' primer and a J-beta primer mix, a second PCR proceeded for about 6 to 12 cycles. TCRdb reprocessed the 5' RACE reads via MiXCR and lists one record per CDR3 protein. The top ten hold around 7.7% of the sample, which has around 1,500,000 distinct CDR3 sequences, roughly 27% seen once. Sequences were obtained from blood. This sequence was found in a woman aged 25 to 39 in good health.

The CDR3 nucleotides read TGTGCCAGCAGCTTACCTCTAGCGGGGGAGTACTTC. This encodes CASSLPLAGEYF. This chain uses TRBV7-2 with TRBJ2-5; 10 bases fit TRBD2. Trimming took 2 bases from V and 12 from J; bases not matched to a gene: 3. Germline V gene lookup returns CDR1 SGHTA and CDR2 FQGNSA. CDR3 length equals 12 residues.